A selection of T cell receptor beta chains follows, all from one sample in a study of technical replicates of blood from a handful of donors. Only in-frame clones appear in the TCRdb table, and some are missing; sequencing was by immunoSEQ multiplex PCR. In the table there are 60,000 to 85,000 clones, roughly 94% of which are singletons. The source material was T cells isolated from PBMCs. The receptors derive from a human donor in good health. The CDR3 runs from the conserved cysteine through the conserved F or W. Fields, in order: clone size, V gene, J gene, D gene, CDR3 DNA, CDR3 protein. D genes are given only for firm matches. A row's size may be missing; if present it is once, few, many or a size class.

once	TRBV6-5	TRBJ2-7	NA	TGTGCCAGCCAGAGCGGCGCTGTAACCTACGAGCAGTACTTC	CASQSGAVTYEQYF
NA	TRBV7-9	TRBJ2-1	NA	TGTGCCAGCAGCCTGGCTGGTGGGCCAGTAAACAATGAGCAGTTCTTC	CASSLAGGPVNNEQFF
NA	TRBV7-3	TRBJ2-3	NA	TGTGCCAGCAGCTTATATCCCCGGCTAGCCTCCAATGGAGATACGCAGTATTTT	CASSLYPRLASNGDTQYF
NA	TRBV6-6	TRBJ2-7	TRBD2	TGTGCCAGCAAAGGGACTAGCGGGTCCTACGAGCAGTACTTC	CASKGTSGSYEQYF
NA	TRBV11-2	TRBJ2-7	NA	TGTGCCAGCAGCTCTCTTCAGGGGACCCTCGAGCAGTACTTC	CASSSLQGTLEQYF
NA	TRBV30	TRBJ1-3	NA	TGTGCCTGGAGTGTACGACCAGGGACTGGAAACACCATATATTTT	CAWSVRPGTGNTIYF
NA	TRBV27	TRBJ2-1	NA	TGTGCCAGCAGCGGTAGCGCCTACAATGAGCAGTTCTTC	CASSGSAYNEQFF
NA	TRBV4-2	TRBJ1-1	NA	TGTGCCAGCAGCCAACAGGGGTACACTGAAGCTTTCTTT	CASSQQGYTEAFF
NA	TRBV28	TRBJ1-5	TRBD1	TGTGCCAGCAGTTTAGTACAGGGGACGAATCAGCCCCAGCATTTT	CASSLVQGTNQPQHF
NA	TRBV14	TRBJ2-5	TRBD2	TGTGCCAGCAGCCCTGGGACTATACAGTGGGAGACCCAGTACTTC	CASSPGTIQWETQYF
NA	TRBV2	TRBJ1-2	TRBD1	TGTGCCAGCAGGGCCGGGACAGGGGGTGGCTACACCTTC	CASRAGTGGGYTF
NA	TRBV9	TRBJ2-5	TRBD2	TGTGCCAGCAGCTCTGGTGCCATAGCGGGAGGGGGTGAGACCCAGTACTTC	CASSSGAIAGGGETQYF
once	TRBV7-9	TRBJ2-7	TRBD1	TGTGCCAGCAGCTCCCGGACAGGGATCAACGAGCAGTACTTC	CASSSRTGINEQYF
NA	TRBV27	TRBJ2-7	TRBD1	TGTGCCAGCAGTTTGAGGACAGGGTACGAGCAGTACTTC	CASSLRTGYEQYF
few	TRBV5-1	TRBJ2-7	NA	TGCGCCAGCGCCCCTGTACTTGAGCAGAGGACCTACGAGCAGTACTTC	CASAPVLEQRTYEQYF
NA	TRBV9	TRBJ2-7	TRBD2	TGTGCCAGCAGCGTCGATAGCGGGAGGGACTACGAGCAGTACTTC	CASSVDSGRDYEQYF
NA	TRBV7-3	TRBJ2-1	NA	TGTGCCAGCAGCTCCGGGACAACTTTCTACAATGAGCAGTTCTTC	CASSSGTTFYNEQFF